One and the same sample provided the 18 T cell receptor beta chains below, sequenced in a study of T cells in Graves' hyperthyroidism and ophthalmopathy. Amplification of TCR beta CDR3 regions used RNA as the template. Carried out on the TCR CDR3, a first-round RT-PCR used the HTBI primer set. TCRdb analysed the multiplex PCR reads with MiXCR anew, one entry per CDR3 protein. The repertoire has about 660,000 distinct CDR3 sequences, about 45% of them found once; the top ten carry approximately 7.2%. The sample taken for sequencing was peripheral blood or thyroid tissue (not recorded which). All receptors derive from an adult man with Graves' disease, either hyperthyroidism or ophthalmopathy (not recorded which).

The genes are TRBV12-3 or TRBV12-4 and TRBJ2-7; D is possibly TRBD2 (5 bases). The CDR3 runs to 15 residues. Trimming took off 1 base at V and 1 base at J, with 11 bases between the two ends. The CDR3 reads CASSLGSAASYEQYF. CDR3 DNA: TGTGCCAGCAGTTTAGGCTCAGCGGCATCCTACGAGCAGTACTTC.

This clonotype was detected many times. The CDR3 bases are TGCGCCAGCCGGACTAGCGGGATTTCCTACGAGCAGTACTTC. Translation gives CASRTSGISYEQYF. The chain joins TRBV10-2 to TRBJ2-7; TRBD2 matches at 12 bases. The V gene end was trimmed by 8 bases and the J gene end by 1 base; junction bases not matched to a gene: 3. Germline values: CDR1 WSHSY, CDR2 SAAADI. The CDR3 consists of 14 residues.

There are a few counts of this clonotype. The chain recombines TRBV20-1 with TRBJ1-4; 8 bases align to TRBD1. V shed 0 bases, J shed 5 bases, and the junction held 11 bases outside the gene matches. This CDR3 has 17 residues. Germline loops: CDR1 DFQATT, CDR2 SNEGSKA (reference sequence). As DNA, the CDR3 is TGCAGTGCTAGAGATAACAGGGGGAAGTCTCTGAATGAAAAACTGTTTTTT. Encoded protein: CSARDNRGKSLNEKLFF.

This chain connects TRBV25-1 to TRBJ1-2; D is possibly TRBD1 (6 bases). The germline V gene encodes CDR1 MGHDK and CDR2 SYGVNS. The CDR3 has 13 amino acids. Trimming took 8 bases from V and 4 from J, leaving 14 bases between them. The CDR3 region is CASGRTAVYGYTF. The CDR3 DNA reads TGTGCCAGCGGAAGGACAGCCGTCTATGGCTACACCTTC.

V and J are TRBV19 and TRBJ1-1, with D uncertain. There are 14 residues in the CDR3. The V gene's germline CDR1 is LNHDA and CDR2 SQIVND (reference sequence). Trimming removed 0 bases from V and 2 bases from J, with 7 bases in between. The CDR3 DNA follows: TGTGCCAGTAGTATAGAAACGGGTAACACTGAAGCTTTCTTT. Translated: CASSIETGNTEAFF. The full variable domain, its missing parts supplied by reference TRBV19 and TRBJ1-1, is DGGITQSPKYLFRKEGQNVTLSCEQNLNHDAMYWYRQDPGQGLRLIYYSQIVNDFQKGDIAEGYSVSREKKESFPLTVTSAQKNPTAFYLCASSIETGNTEAFFGQGTRLTVV.

V usage is TRBV10-3 and J usage is TRBJ1-6; no firm D call. The length of the CDR3 is 12 residues. The V and J ends lost 3 bases and 8 bases respectively, with 5 bases between them. The germline CDR1 and CDR2 sequences are ENHRY and SYGVKD. The CDR3 region is CAISEPYSPLHF. The DNA of the CDR3 is TGTGCCATCAGTGAACCGTATTCACCCCTCCACTTT.

The chain joins TRBV15 to TRBJ2-7; a weak D match, TRBD2 (5 bases). This CDR3 contains 14 residues. Germline CDR1 is LNHNV and CDR2 is YYDKDF (reference sequence). V was pared by 4 bases and J by 2 bases, with 12 bases between. The CDR3 DNA follows: TGTGCCACCAGCACCGGGAATATGCCCTACGAGCAGTACTTC. Translated: CATSTGNMPYEQYF.

The rearrangement uses TRBV7-6 and TRBJ2-7; TRBD1 aligns across 10 bases. The germline V gene encodes CDR1 SGHVS and CDR2 FNYEAQ. V lost 3 bases and J lost 3; bases outside the gene matches: 14. The CDR3 runs to 18 residues. CDR3 sequence: CASSLTGGRRDSRYEQYF. The CDR3 DNA sequence: TGTGCCAGCAGCTTGACAGGGGGCCGTCGGGACAGCCGCTACGAGCAGTACTTC.

This clonotype was seen more than once but under ten times. The chain recombines TRBV20-1 with TRBJ1-6; 9 positions agree with TRBD1. CDR3 size: 14 residues. CDR1 is DFQATT, CDR2 SNEGSKA, per germline (reference sequence). With V trimmed by 0 bases and J by 9 bases, 3 bases remained unmatched. The CDR3 sequence is CSARDTGGSSPLHF. The CDR3 nucleotides read TGCAGTGCTAGAGATACAGGGGGCTCTTCACCCCTCCACTTT.

Concerning this clonotype: This may be a read error, as it is one base from a much larger clone. As DNA, the CDR3 is TGTGCCAGCAGTTTGCCCGGGACAGTGGAGCATTTT. Amino acid sequence: CASSLPGTVEHF. V is TRBV7-3 and J is TRBJ1-5; TRBD1 aligns across 7 bases. The ends lost 6 bases at V and 14 bases at J; junction bases unmatched: 10. The CDR3 loop spans 12 amino acids. In germline, CDR1 is SGHTA, CDR2 FQGTGA.

The chain is built from TRBV25-1 and TRBJ2-7; weak D call: TRBD2 (6 bases). The CDR3 spans 13 residues. Trimming cost V 6 bases and J 6 bases, with 15 bases left between them. Germline values: CDR1 MGHDK, CDR2 SYGVNS. CDR3 nucleotide sequence: TGTGCCAGCAGCGCCGGAGGCGGGACCGAGCAGTACTTC. Amino acid sequence: CASSAGGGTEQYF.

This clonotype was observed a handful of times. The CDR3 does not close with the conserved phenylalanine or tryptophan, likely indicating a read error. The DNA is omitted, as the CDR3 cannot be located on it reliably, and the CDR3 follows TCRdb's listing. The chain joins TRBV11-2 to TRBJ1-1. The CDR3 is 8 residues long, ends included. Germline V gives CDR1 SGHAT, CDR2 FQNNGV. CDR3 region: CASSLRGG.

To note about this clonotype: With a much larger clone just one base away, this may be a read error. The CDR3 region has the DNA TGCAGCGTCCACGGTGGGGACACTGAAGCTTTCTTT. As protein: CSVHGGDTEAFF. This sequence joins TRBV29-1 and TRBJ1-1; no reliable D call. This CDR3 is 12 amino acids long. CDR1 and CDR2 from the germline V gene are SQVTM and ANQGSEA. Trimming stripped 6 bases from V and 3 bases from J, with 11 bases between.

This chain links TRBV7-2 with TRBJ1-1; perhaps TRBD1 as D (5 bases). This CDR3 is 17 amino acids long. Germline loops: CDR1 SGHTA, CDR2 FQGNSA. V lost 1 base, J lost 3 bases, and 18 bases lay in between. The CDR3 coding sequence is TGTGCCAGCAGCTTAGAAGGTGCAGGGCTTTATTACACTGAAGCTTTCTTT. Its protein product is CASSLEGAGLYYTEAFF.

The chain recombines TRBV6-1 with TRBJ1-4, with TRBD1 matching 7 bases. Germline V gives CDR1 MNHNS, CDR2 SASEGT. The ends lost 2 bases at V and 8 bases at J; junction bases unmatched: 2. The CDR3 contains 13 residues. The CDR3, as DNA: TGTGCCAGCAGTGAAACAGGGGAAGAAAAACTGTTTTTT. This codes for CASSETGEEKLFF.

Comment on this clonotype: A read error may account for a junction end that differs from germline. The chain uses TRBV15 and TRBJ1-2; TRBD1 is a possible D gene (6 bases). This CDR3 comprises 16 residues. Germline-derived CDR1 and CDR2 are LNHNV and YYDKDF (reference sequence). The CDR3 DNA follows: TGTGCCACCAGCAGAGATCTCGGGGGACACAACTATGACTACACCTTC. This codes for CATSRDLGGHNYDYTF.

CDR3 protein: CASSAPRGEAFF. CDR3 nucleotides: TGTGCCAGCAGCGCCCCAAGGGGGGAAGCTTTCTTT. This chain uses TRBV9 with TRBJ1-1, with a weak D call TRBD1 (6 bases). The length of the CDR3 is 12 residues. V was trimmed by 3 bases and J by 8 bases, leaving 11 bases between them. The germline V gene encodes CDR1 SGDLS and CDR2 YYNGEE.

The chain couples TRBV20-1 to TRBJ2-2, with D possibly being TRBD1 (6 bases). The CDR3 totals 14 residues. Germline assignment: CDR1 DFQATT and CDR2 SNEGSKA (reference sequence). Trimming left V 5 bases short and J 2 bases short, with 12 bases between. The CDR3 region is CSARRDTNTGELFF. The CDR3 DNA reads as TGCAGTGCTCGCCGGGACACAAACACCGGGGAGCTGTTTTTT.